This TCR beta chain was sequenced during a study of CD8+ T cells in alopecia areata. Reverse transcription of extracted RNA yielded cDNA, which provided the sequencing template. Produced via immunoSEQ multiplex PCR; TCRdb's table is partial and in-frame only. The table has about 140,000 clones, 86% seen once. Trimming removed 5 bases at V and 2 bases at J, with 12 bases between. CDR1 and CDR2 from the germline V gene are MGHDK and SYGVNS. The CDR3 totals 15 residues. As for treatment: oral pan-JAK inhibitor, 5-10 mg twice daily. The sequences come from CD8+ T cells sorted from blood, collected at week 4, from a patient treated with tofacitinib. The sequence came from a human donor with alopecia areata. V gene TRBV25-1 combines with J gene TRBJ2-2; D is perhaps TRBD1 or TRBD2 (5 bases each). CDR3 nucleotide sequence: TGTGCCAGCAGTCATACAGGAGGAAACACCGGGGAGCTGTTTTTT. Residues: CASSHTGGNTGELFF.